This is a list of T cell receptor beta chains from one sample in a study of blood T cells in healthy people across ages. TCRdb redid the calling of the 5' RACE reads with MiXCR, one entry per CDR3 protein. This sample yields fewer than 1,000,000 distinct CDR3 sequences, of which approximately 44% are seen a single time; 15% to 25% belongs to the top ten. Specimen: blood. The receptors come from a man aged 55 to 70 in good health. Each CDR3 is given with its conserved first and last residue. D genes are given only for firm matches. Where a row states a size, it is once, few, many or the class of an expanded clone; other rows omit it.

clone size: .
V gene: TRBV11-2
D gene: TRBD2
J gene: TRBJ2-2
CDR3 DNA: TGTGCCAGCAGCTTACGTCGGGGGGGCCTGGGGGAGCTGTTTTTT
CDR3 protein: CASSLRRGGLGELFF

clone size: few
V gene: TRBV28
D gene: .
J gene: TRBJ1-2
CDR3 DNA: TGTGCCAGCAAATCCGGGACGGTGATAGGCGGCTACACCTTC
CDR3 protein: CASKSGTVIGGYTF

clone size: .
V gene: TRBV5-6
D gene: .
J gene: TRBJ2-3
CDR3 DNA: TGTGCCAGCAGCCAAGGACCTCTAGGGAATAGGGGGACAGATACGCAGTATTTT
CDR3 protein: CASSQGPLGNRGTDTQYF

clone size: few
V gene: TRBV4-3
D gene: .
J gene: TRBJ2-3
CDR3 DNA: TGCGCCAGCAGCCAAGACGGCAGGGAAGGAGATACGCAGTATTTT
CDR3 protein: CASSQDGREGDTQYF

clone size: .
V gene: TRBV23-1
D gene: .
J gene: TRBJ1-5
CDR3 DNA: TGCGCCAGCAGTCGAAATGTTCAGCCCCAGCATTTT
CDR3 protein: CASSRNVQPQHF

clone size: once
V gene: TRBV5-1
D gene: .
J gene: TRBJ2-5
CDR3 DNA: TGCGCCGGCAGCGTTTTTAGCTCCCAAGAGACCCAGTACTTC
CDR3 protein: CAGSVFSSQETQYF

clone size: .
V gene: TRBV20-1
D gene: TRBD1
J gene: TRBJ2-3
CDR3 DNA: TGCAGTGCTACCATCCGGGACAGGGCCACAGATACGCAGTATTTT
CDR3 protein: CSATIRDRATDTQYF

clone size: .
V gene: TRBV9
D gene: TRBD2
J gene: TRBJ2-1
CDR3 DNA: TGTGCCAGCAGCGTAGGCGGGACTAGCTTGGATGAGCAGTTCTTC
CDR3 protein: CASSVGGTSLDEQFF

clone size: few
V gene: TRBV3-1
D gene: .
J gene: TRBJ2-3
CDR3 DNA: TGTGCCAGCAGCCAAGCGCAAGCGGCCTCAGATACGCAGTATTTT
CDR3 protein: CASSQAQAASDTQYF

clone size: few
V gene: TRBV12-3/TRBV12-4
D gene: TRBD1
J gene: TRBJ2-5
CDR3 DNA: TGTGCCAGCAGATACAGGGGTGAGCAGTACTTC
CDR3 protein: CASRYRGEQYF